A selection of T cell receptor beta chains follows, all from one sample in a study of cytomegalovirus exposure and HLA in healthy donors. Libraries were prepared by immunoSEQ multiplex PCR; TCRdb keeps only in-frame clonotypes and omits some of them. The sample includes 75,000 to 100,000 clones, over 65% of them seen just once. The sample taken for sequencing was PBMCs. These receptors were taken from a man aged 35 to 55 in good health and CMV-seronegative. The CDR3 runs from the conserved cysteine through the conserved F or W. D genes are given only for firm matches. Rows give clone size only sometimes, using once, few, many, or a class for an expanded clone.

>TRBD2|TRBJ2-7|TRBV11-2|NA
CASSSPGTSGRAIYEQYF
TGTGCCAGCAGTTCTCCTGGGACTAGCGGGAGGGCGATATACGAGCAGTACTTC
>NA|TRBJ1-1|TRBV7-9|NA
CASSPRAEINTEAFF
TGTGCCAGCAGCCCGAGAGCGGAGATCAACACTGAAGCTTTCTTT
>TRBD1|TRBJ2-7|TRBV4-1|few
CASSQQPTGTGGNEQYF
TGCGCCAGCAGCCAACAACCAACCGGGACAGGGGGCAACGAGCAGTACTTC
>TRBD1|TRBJ1-2|TRBV5-6|NA
CASNRAGGSYGYTF
TGTGCCAGCAACAGGGCAGGGGGCTCCTATGGCTACACCTTC
>NA|TRBJ1-5|TRBV6-1|NA
CASSESSVGNQPQHF
TGTGCCAGCAGTGAATCGTCGGTAGGCAATCAGCCCCAGCATTTT
>NA|TRBJ1-5|TRBV5-1|NA
CASSQEGNQPQHF
TGCGCCAGCAGCCAGGAGGGCAATCAGCCCCAGCATTTT
>TRBD1|TRBJ2-2|TRBV18|NA
CASSPSQGAGTGELFF
TGTGCCAGCTCACCATCGCAGGGGGCAGGGACCGGGGAGCTGTTTTTT
>NA|TRBJ1-4|TRBV7-9|NA
CASSLGSGTSYEKLFF
TGTGCCAGCAGCTTAGGGAGCGGGACTTCGTATGAAAAACTGTTTTTT
>TRBD1|TRBJ2-5|TRBV18|NA
CASSPASGTAQETQYF
TGTGCCAGCTCACCCGCATCTGGGACAGCTCAAGAGACCCAGTACTTC
>TRBD1|TRBJ1-2|TRBV5-1|NA
CASSLMTGGVGGYTF
TGCGCCAGCAGCCTGATGACAGGGGGCGTTGGTGGCTACACCTTC
>TRBD2|TRBJ2-2|TRBV15|NA
CATSSSGRANTGELFF
TGTGCCACCAGCTCGAGCGGGAGGGCGAACACCGGGGAGCTGTTTTTT
>TRBD2|TRBJ2-5|TRBV10-3|few
CAISDLAGTETQYF
TGTGCCATCAGTGACCTAGCGGGGACAGAGACCCAGTACTTC
>NA|TRBJ2-2|TRBV11-3|NA
CASSFSPRHTGELFF
TGTGCCAGCAGCTTTAGCCCGAGACACACCGGGGAGCTGTTTTTT
>NA|TRBJ2-3|TRBV7-2|NA
CASSSADTQYF
TGTGCCAGCAGCTCGGCAGATACGCAGTATTTT
>TRBD2|TRBJ2-5|TRBV15|NA
CATSDGRWEETQYF
TGTGCCACCAGCGACGGGAGGTGGGAAGAGACCCAGTACTTC
>NA|TRBJ1-6|TRBV6-5|NA
CASRLGGGIGSPLHF
TGTGCCAGCCGCCTGGGGGGTGGAATTGGTTCACCCCTCCACTTT
>TRBD1|TRBJ2-1|TRBV11-3|NA
CASTPAGQGDDEQFF
TGTGCCAGCACCCCCGCGGGACAGGGGGACGATGAGCAGTTCTTC
>NA|TRBJ1-4|TRBV6-4|NA
CASSKQGRTTNEKLFF
TGTGCCAGCAGTAAACAGGGCAGGACAACTAATGAAAAACTGTTTTTT
>NA|TRBJ1-2|TRBV9|NA
CASSVALGGYTF
TGTGCCAGCAGCGTAGCGCTAGGCGGCTACACCTTC
>NA|TRBJ1-1|TRBV28|NA
CASSYDSWNTEAFF
TGTGCCAGCAGTTATGACAGCTGGAACACTGAAGCTTTCTTT
>NA|TRBJ1-5|TRBV19|NA
CASSTFNQPQHF
TGTGCCAGTAGTACGTTCAATCAGCCCCAGCATTTT
>TRBD1|TRBJ1-1|TRBV28|once
CASSLYGTGGLDTEAFF
TGTGCCAGCAGTTTATACGGGACAGGGGGCCTGGACACTGAAGCTTTCTTT
>TRBD1|TRBJ2-5|TRBV5-1|NA
CASRKGQGFVETQYF
TGCGCCAGCAGGAAAGGACAGGGGTTCGTAGAGACCCAGTACTTC
>TRBD2|TRBJ2-7|TRBV5-4|NA
CASSFYTLGTSGVTYEQYF
TGTGCCAGCAGCTTCTACACCCTCGGGACTAGCGGGGTTACCTACGAGCAGTACTTC
>NA|TRBJ2-3|TRBV7-2|NA
CASSYDQGDTQYF
TGTGCCAGCAGTTACGACCAGGGGGATACGCAGTATTTT
>TRBD2|TRBJ2-1|TRBV6-5|few
CASSLRWTSRNEQFF
TGTGCCAGCAGCTTACGATGGACTAGCCGGAATGAGCAGTTCTTC
>TRBD1|TRBJ1-5|TRBV19|NA
CASRDRNSQPQHF
TGTGCCAGTCGGGACAGGAATAGTCAGCCCCAGCATTTT
>NA|TRBJ2-1|TRBV2|NA
CASSGRVYNEQFF
TGTGCCAGCAGTGGCAGGGTATACAATGAGCAGTTCTTC
>NA|TRBJ1-5|TRBV2|few
CASTLLSNQPQHF
TGTGCCAGCACACTACTTAGCAATCAGCCCCAGCATTTT
>TRBD1|TRBJ2-2|TRBV9|few
CASSVGGQAGTGELFF
TGTGCCAGCAGCGTAGGGGGACAGGCGGGCACCGGGGAGCTGTTTTTT
>NA|TRBJ2-5|TRBV11-1|few
CASSRRRGNQETQYF
TGTGCCAGCAGCCGGAGAAGAGGTAACCAAGAGACCCAGTACTTC
>TRBD1|TRBJ2-7|TRBV27|NA
CASSSSRGPYEQYF
TGTGCCAGCAGTTCCTCCAGGGGGCCCTACGAGCAGTACTTC
>TRBD2|TRBJ2-1|TRBV19|NA
CASSDIGLAGGKSYNEQFF
TGTGCCAGTAGCGACATCGGACTAGCGGGGGGGAAGTCCTACAATGAGCAGTTCTTC
>NA|TRBJ1-1|TRBV10-3|NA
CAISATGNTEAFF
TGTGCCATCAGTGCGACTGGGAACACTGAAGCTTTCTTT
>NA|TRBJ2-5|TRBV5-4|once
CASRTDQETQYF
TGTGCCAGCAGGACTGATCAAGAGACCCAGTACTTC
>TRBD1|TRBJ2-7|TRBV2|few
CASRQQGAAYEQYF
TGTGCCAGCAGGCAACAGGGGGCAGCATACGAGCAGTACTTC
>TRBD2|TRBJ2-1|TRBV6-6|NA
CASSLPGGGGYNEQFF
TGTGCCAGCAGTCTCCCCGGGGGGGGAGGGTACAATGAGCAGTTCTTC
>NA|TRBJ1-6|TRBV6-5|NA
CASSSGQVNSPLHF
TGTGCCAGCAGTTCAGGACAAGTAAATTCACCCCTCCACTTT
>NA|TRBJ2-2|TRBV4-2|NA
CASSHPTGELFF
TGTGCCAGCAGCCACCCAACCGGGGAGCTGTTTTTT
>NA|TRBJ1-5|TRBV10-3|NA
CAISELGGGNQPQHF
TGTGCCATCAGTGAACTAGGAGGGGGCAATCAGCCCCAGCATTTT
>TRBD1|TRBJ2-2|TRBV4-1|NA
CASSPGRGQANTGELFF
TGCGCCAGCAGTCCAGGCCGTGGACAGGCGAACACCGGGGAGCTGTTTTTT
>NA|TRBJ1-2|TRBV6-5|NA
CASRPTQGGLYGYTF
TGTGCCAGCAGGCCTACCCAGGGTGGGCTCTATGGCTACACCTTC
>NA|TRBJ2-3|TRBV15|NA
CATSRGTASTDTQYF
TGTGCCACCAGCAGAGGGACTGCTAGCACAGATACGCAGTATTTT
>NA|TRBJ2-1|TRBV7-9|NA
CASSKPTGYLNEQFF
TGTGCCAGCAGCAAACCCACAGGGTATCTAAATGAGCAGTTCTTC
>TRBD1|TRBJ2-1|TRBV2|NA
CASSLRTGGGSSPTYNEQFF
TGTGCCAGCAGTCTTCGGACAGGGGGCGGTAGCTCCCCTACCTACAATGAGCAGTTCTTC
>TRBD2|TRBJ2-1|TRBV5-4|NA
CASSLAGGQIKQFF
TGTGCCAGCAGCTTAGCGGGAGGGCAGATCAAGCAGTTCTTC
>NA|TRBJ2-7|TRBV28|NA
CATREGVYEQYF
TGTGCCACCCGCGAGGGTGTCTACGAGCAGTACTTC
>TRBD1|TRBJ1-1|TRBV7-7|NA
CASSPYRGPDFEAFF
TGTGCCAGCAGCCCATACAGGGGGCCCGATTTTGAAGCTTTCTTT
>NA|TRBJ1-2|TRBV7-2|NA
CASSQTATYGYTF
TGTGCCAGCAGCCAGACAGCCACCTATGGCTACACCTTC
>NA|TRBJ1-5|TRBV19|few
CASSIGSEKPQHF
TGTGCCAGTAGTATCGGGTCGGAAAAGCCCCAGCATTTT
>TRBD1|TRBJ2-1|TRBV6-6|NA
CASKPYWTGHEQFF
TGTGCCAGCAAACCATACTGGACAGGGCATGAGCAGTTCTTC